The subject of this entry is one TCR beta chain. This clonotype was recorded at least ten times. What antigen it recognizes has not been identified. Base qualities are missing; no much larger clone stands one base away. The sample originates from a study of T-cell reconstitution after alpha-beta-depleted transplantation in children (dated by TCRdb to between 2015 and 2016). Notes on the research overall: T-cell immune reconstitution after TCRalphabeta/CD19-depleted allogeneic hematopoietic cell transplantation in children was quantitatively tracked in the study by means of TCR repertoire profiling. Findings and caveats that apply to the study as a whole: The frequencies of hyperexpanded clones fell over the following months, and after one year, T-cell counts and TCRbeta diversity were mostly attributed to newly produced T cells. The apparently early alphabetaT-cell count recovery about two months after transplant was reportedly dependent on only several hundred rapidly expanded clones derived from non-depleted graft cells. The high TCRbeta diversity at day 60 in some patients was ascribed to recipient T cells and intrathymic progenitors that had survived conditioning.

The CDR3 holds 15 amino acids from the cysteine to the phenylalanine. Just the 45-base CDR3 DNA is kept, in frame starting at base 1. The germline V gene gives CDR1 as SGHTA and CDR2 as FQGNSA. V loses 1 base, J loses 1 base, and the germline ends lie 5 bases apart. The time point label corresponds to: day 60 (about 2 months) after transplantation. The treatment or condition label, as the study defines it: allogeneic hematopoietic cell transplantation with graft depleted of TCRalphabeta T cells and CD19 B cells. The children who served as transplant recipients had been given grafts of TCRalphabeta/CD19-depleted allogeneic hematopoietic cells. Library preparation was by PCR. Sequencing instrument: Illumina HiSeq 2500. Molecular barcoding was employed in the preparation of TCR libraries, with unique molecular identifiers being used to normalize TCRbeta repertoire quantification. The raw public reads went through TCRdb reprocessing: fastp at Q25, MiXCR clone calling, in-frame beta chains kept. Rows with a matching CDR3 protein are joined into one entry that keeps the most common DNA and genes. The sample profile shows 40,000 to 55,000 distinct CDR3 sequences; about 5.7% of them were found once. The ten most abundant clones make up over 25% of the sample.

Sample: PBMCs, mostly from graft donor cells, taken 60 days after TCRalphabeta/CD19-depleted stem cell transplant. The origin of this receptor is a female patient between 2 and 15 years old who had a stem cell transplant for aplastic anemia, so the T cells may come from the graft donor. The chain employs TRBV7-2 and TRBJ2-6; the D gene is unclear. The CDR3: CASSLEGSGANVLTF. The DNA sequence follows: TGTGCCAGCAGCTTAGAGGGATCTGGGGCCAACGTCCTGACTTTC. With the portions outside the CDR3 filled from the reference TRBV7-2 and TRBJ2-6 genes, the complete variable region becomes GAGVSQSPSNKVTEKGKDVELRCDPISGHTALYWYRQSLGQGLEFLIYFQGNSAPDKSGLPSDRFSAERTGGSVSTLTIQRTQQEDSAVYLCASSLEGSGANVLTFGAGSRLTVL.